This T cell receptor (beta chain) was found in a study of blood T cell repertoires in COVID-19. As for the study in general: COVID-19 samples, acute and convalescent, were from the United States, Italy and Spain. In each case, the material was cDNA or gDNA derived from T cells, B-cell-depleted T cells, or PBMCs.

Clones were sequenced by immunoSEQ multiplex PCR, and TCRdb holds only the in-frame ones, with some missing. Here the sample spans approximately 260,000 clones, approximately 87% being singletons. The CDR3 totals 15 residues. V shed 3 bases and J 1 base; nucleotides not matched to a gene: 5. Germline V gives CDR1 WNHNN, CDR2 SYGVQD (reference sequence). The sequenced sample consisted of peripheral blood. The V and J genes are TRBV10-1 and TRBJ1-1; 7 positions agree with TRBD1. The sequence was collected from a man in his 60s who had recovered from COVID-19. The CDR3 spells CASSDPGTANTEAFF. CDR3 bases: TGCGCCAGCAGTGACCCAGGGACAGCGAACACTGAAGCTTTCTTT.